This T cell receptor beta chain originates from a study of cytomegalovirus exposure and HLA in healthy donors. With 5 bases removed from V and 5 bases from J, the gap between germline ends came to 12 bases. CDR3 length equals 12 residues. Per germline, CDR1 GTSNPN and CDR2 SVGIG (reference sequence). As to this clone: The same CDR3 can be traced to other DNA sequences in this sample.

Use of 60 Vbeta and 13 Jbeta primers characterized the PCR. Libraries were prepared by immunoSEQ multiplex PCR; TCRdb keeps only in-frame clonotypes and omits some of them. Altogether 180,000 or so clones are present, 82% being singletons, with the ten largest covering about 1.5%. V is TRBV30 and J is TRBJ1-1, with D possibly TRBD1 on 5 matching bases. The clonotype comes from a man aged 35-49 years in good health and CMV-seronegative. The sequencing input was PBMCs. The CDR3 sequence is CAWSTGGTEAFF. The CDR3 nucleotides are TGTGCCTGGTCTACGGGGGGAACTGAAGCTTTCTTT.